This T cell receptor beta chain was captured in a study of blood T cell repertoires in COVID-19 (dated by TCRdb to 2018 to 2021). Regarding the complete study: Samples from collaborators originated in the United States, Italy and Spain and spanned both the acute and convalescent phases of COVID-19. The material from the prospective study consisted of cDNA or gDNA derived from T cells, B-cell-depleted T cells, or PBMCs. The dataset comprised deeply sampled blood TCRbeta repertoires from subjects exposed to, actively infected with, or recovered from COVID-19. The repertoires were released in a freely available public database meant as a resource for research on the immune response to SARS-CoV-2. Samples came from the ongoing ImmuneRACE study (first 160 participants) plus 1,254 subjects from 6 global collaborators. Sample metadata almost always included a de-identified subject ID, COVID-19 status, age in years and sex. HLA class I and class II types, where available, came from metadata supplied by the sample provider rather than from assay-based typing. Paper-wide results and their limitations: The quantity of clinical and demographic metadata differed by source and by participant and was supplied without curation.

TCRbeta CDR3 regions were amplified from genomic DNA by means of the immunoSEQ Assay, a bias-controlled multiplex PCR. The authors processed their data as follows. Nucleated cell counts per sample were estimated from amplification of reference gene primers within the assay. Sequence reads were collapsed and filtered to measure the absolute abundance of every unique TCRbeta CDR3 rearrangement. Productive Simpson clonality was computed per sample as the square root of Simpson's diversity index over productive rearrangements. TCRdb carries this immuneACCESS record with in-frame sequences only. Its versions omit some clonotypes, under half of them owing to an unresolved V gene in the studies checked, with the rest unexplained. Clone size and the V and J calls come from that table; the DNA yielded D and trimming. The sample has more than 200,000 clones on record, roughly four fifths of them singletons. The ten largest clones represent roughly 1.8% of the sample.

Enrolling through a virtual design, the prospective study's participants ranged in age from roughly 18 to 95 years and lived across 20 to 30 United States geographic areas. Cohort assignment in the prospective study relied on participant-reported clinical history from a screening survey and a study questionnaire. Recovered participants in ImmuneRACE Cohort 3 were defined as having two consecutive negative NP/OP PCR tests, clearance from a healthcare professional, or resolution of symptoms. Mobile phlebotomists in the prospective study collected whole blood, serum and a nasopharyngeal or oropharyngeal swab from every participant. Over a roughly 2-month period, participants in the prospective study had the option of providing additional blood draws and questionnaires. Prospective study blood samples were shipped either frozen or at room temperature before DNA extraction. Of note for this clone: This receptor's antigen is unknown. Base quality data are lacking; no much larger clone is found one base away.

V trim: 6 bases; J trim: 2 bases; unmatched bases: 3. The CDR3 covers 13 residues, taking in both the cysteine and the phenylalanine. Just the 39-base CDR3 DNA is kept, in frame starting at base 1. This receptor was obtained from a man aged 60 to 75 who had recovered from COVID-19. The sequenced sample consisted of PBMCs or T cells enriched from blood (not recorded which). Here the chain combines TRBV12-3 or TRBV12-4 and TRBJ1-1, with 7 central nucleotides matching TRBD1. The CDR3 protein sequence reads: CASRRQGNTEAFF. The sequence in DNA is TGTGCCAGCAGGCGACAGGGAAACACTGAAGCTTTCTTT.